The TCR beta chain described here comes from a study of blood T cells in healthy people across ages. Details on this clonotype: Its antigen is currently unknown.

Germline values: CDR1 LNHNV, CDR2 YYDKDF (reference sequence). The CDR3 sequence is 14 residues long. The V gene end was trimmed by 4 bases and the J gene end by 8 bases; junction bases not matched to a gene: 6. Regarding the study as a whole: Among T cells, TCR beta diversity per million cells dropped roughly linearly as age rose.

PCR was performed a second time for roughly 7 to 11 cycles using a sample-barcoded 5' primer and a J-beta primer mix. TCRdb recomputed calls from the 5' RACE reads with MiXCR, one row per CDR3 protein. In the table there are roughly 1,700,000 distinct CDR3 sequences, 25% to 30% of which are singletons. The sequence was collected from a woman younger than 45 in good health. The chain links TRBV15 to TRBJ2-1; 9 bases map to TRBD1. Material: blood. The CDR3 region is CATSMYRGRDEQFF. In nucleotides, the CDR3 is TGTGCCACCAGCATGTACAGGGGGCGCGATGAGCAGTTCTTC.